This T cell receptor (beta chain) was sequenced for a study of beta chain features in type 1 diabetes. Study as a whole: In all, 107,917,701 sorted cells from all samples were analyzed.

Study-wide findings and caveats: TCRB CDR3s were moderately but significantly shorter in Type 1 diabetes patients in all four CD4+ subsets. The study notes PCR might favor shorter templates equally in patients and controls.

All of the isolated RNA was reverse transcribed, so expressed TCRB transcripts were sequenced. Profiling relied on immunoSEQ multiplex PCR, and the TCRdb table lists in-frame clones only, not all of them. The sample shows about 400,000 clones, 10% to 15% of them seen only once. About this clone itself: Its antigen is not known.

The sequence came from a woman younger than 35 with type 1 diabetes. Sequencing input: naive CD4+ T cells from blood.

DNA for the CDR3: TGCAGCGCCCTCCCCCCGGGGGGGTCCGGTCTCTACGAGCAGTACTTC. This codes for CSALPPGGSGLYEQYF. The V gene is TRBV29-1, the J gene TRBJ2-7; 8 bases are shared with TRBD2. The CDR3 runs to 16 residues. The germline gives CDR1 SQVTM, CDR2 ANQGSEA. J gave up 3 bases and V 7 bases, and 17 bases lay outside the gene matches.